A single sample gave rise to the 27 T cell receptor beta chains below, sequenced in a study of siplizumab effects on memory and regulatory T cells. Measured with immunoSEQ multiplex PCR; TCRdb has only the in-frame clones, and not every one. Of 70,000 to 95,000 clones in the sample, about 90% were seen once. Sequenced input: CD4+ T cells sorted from blood. These receptors were collected from a human donor in good health.

This sequence joins TRBV6-1 and TRBJ2-5; no definite D call. The length of the CDR3 is 17 residues. The germline V and J ends were trimmed by 3 bases and 0 bases, with 17 bases remaining between them. Germline V gene sequence: CDR1 MNHNS, CDR2 SASEGT. CDR3 nucleotides: TGTGCCAGCAGTGACCCCAAACAATGGGTGTACCAAGAGACCCAGTACTTC. Translated: CASSDPKQWVYQETQYF.

The chain combines TRBV4-1 with TRBJ2-1; a possible D gene is TRBD2 (5 bases). Trimming removed 6 bases at V and 3 bases at J, with 12 bases between. CDR1 is MGHRA, CDR2 YSYEKL, per germline. The CDR3 contains 14 residues. DNA for the CDR3: TGCGCCAGCAGACAGACACTAGTCTACAATGAGCAGTTCTTC. Translated, it gives CASRQTLVYNEQFF.

The chain recombines TRBV30 with TRBJ1-2; no firm D call. Trimming stripped 6 bases from V and 6 bases from J, with 8 bases between. Germline assignment: CDR1 GTSNPN and CDR2 SVGIG (reference sequence). The CDR3 consists of 10 residues. CDR3 loop: CACLGNGYTF. Written as DNA, the CDR3 is TGTGCCTGCCTTGGGAATGGCTACACCTTC.

This clone was observed a single time. The rearrangement links TRBV19 to TRBJ2-7, with unresolved D. The V end lost 5 bases, the J end lost 0 bases, and 11 bases lay between the germline ends. This CDR3 is 14 amino acids long. From germline, CDR1 is LNHDA and CDR2 SQIVND (reference sequence). The CDR3 bases are TGTGCCAGTAGTGTATTGGAGAGCTCCTACGAGCAGTACTTC. It yields the protein CASSVLESSYEQYF.

This chain uses TRBV5-4 with TRBJ2-1, with 7 positions matching TRBD2. After removal of 1 base from V and 7 bases from J, the junction contained 8 bases not matched to a gene. This CDR3 has 15 amino acids. CDR1 and CDR2 from the germline V gene are SGHNT and YYREEE (reference sequence). The CDR3 sequence is CASSLRRGSGNEQFF. The DNA of the CDR3 is TGTGCCAGCAGCTTGCGGCGCGGGAGTGGAAATGAGCAGTTCTTC.

The gene calls are TRBV2 and TRBJ1-2, with 9 bases matching TRBD1. This CDR3 is 13 amino acids long. V lost 3 bases and J lost 7; bases outside the gene matches: 3. Germline lookup yields CDR1 SNHLY and CDR2 FYNNEI. The CDR3 bases are TGTGCCAGCAGTGAGGACAGGGGAGGTGGCTACACCTTC. Amino acids: CASSEDRGGGYTF.

The chain carries TRBV19 and TRBJ2-7; D not certain. The CDR3 sequence is 13 residues long. V dropped 4 bases and J dropped 6 bases, with 13 bases sitting between them. CDR1 is LNHDA and CDR2 is SQIVND in the germline V gene (reference sequence). The CDR3 region is CASSTRQVGEQYF. The CDR3 region has the DNA TGTGCCAGTAGTACCAGACAAGTCGGCGAGCAGTACTTC.

The chain uses TRBV15 and TRBJ1-1; D is undetermined. Germline CDR1 LNHNV, CDR2 YYDKDF (reference sequence). Trimming left V 0 bases short and J 1 base short, with 6 bases between. This CDR3 has 14 amino acids. The CDR3, as DNA: TGTGCCACCAGCAGAGATCAATCGAACACTGAAGCTTTCTTT. This encodes CATSRDQSNTEAFF.

The V call is TRBV29-1, the J call TRBJ1-1; the D gene is possibly TRBD1 (6 bases). The CDR3 contains 13 residues. Per germline, CDR1 SQVTM and CDR2 ANQGSEA. With 6 bases removed from V and 3 bases from J, the gap between germline ends came to 14 bases. This chain's CDR3 is CSVVQGGYTEAFF. The CDR3 nucleotides are TGCAGCGTAGTACAGGGAGGTTACACTGAAGCTTTCTTT.

V usage is TRBV4-3 and J usage is TRBJ2-1, with 8 bases aligning to TRBD2. Germline loops: CDR1 LGHNA, CDR2 YSLEER. The CDR3 is 16 amino acids. The V segment lost 0 bases and the J segment 4 bases; nucleotides outside the gene matches: 5. This CDR3 reads CASSQEPTSGYNEQFF. The DNA for the CDR3 is TGCGCCAGCAGCCAAGAACCTACTAGCGGTTACAATGAGCAGTTCTTC.

V is TRBV7-6 and J is TRBJ1-1; tentatively, D is TRBD1 (6 bases). Trimming took off 5 bases at V and 1 base at J, with 14 bases between the two ends. The CDR3 extends over 15 amino acids. Looked up from germline, CDR1 is SGHVS and CDR2 is FNYEAQ. The CDR3 nucleotides are TGTGCCAGCAGCGCGCAACAGGGAGCGAACACTGAAGCTTTCTTT. Translation gives CASSAQQGANTEAFF.

V is TRBV6-5 and J is TRBJ1-6, with no clear D. This CDR3 region has 14 residues. Trimming removed 2 bases at V and 7 bases at J, with 9 bases between. Germline V lookup: CDR1 MNHEY, CDR2 SVGAGI. The CDR3 DNA follows: TGTGCCAGCAGTTACCAGATACAGAATTCACCCCTCCACTTT. Translation gives CASSYQIQNSPLHF.

The V gene is TRBV28, the J gene TRBJ1-6; D unresolved. The CDR3 length is 14 residues. Germline assignment: CDR1 MDHEN and CDR2 SYDVKM. Trimming took off 5 bases at V and 0 bases at J, with 5 bases between the two ends. This CDR3 reads CASSPDSYNSPLHF. CDR3 in DNA: TGTGCCAGCAGTCCCGACTCCTATAATTCACCCCTCCACTTT.

This chain joins TRBV7-9 and TRBJ1-3; 7 nucleotides match TRBD1. This CDR3 is 17 amino acids long. CDR1 is SEHNR, CDR2 FQNEAQ, per germline (reference sequence). After removal of 3 bases from V and 4 bases from J, the junction contained 12 bases not matched to a gene. CDR3 in amino acids: CASSLGLGGTAGNTIYF. The CDR3 bases are TGTGCCAGCAGCTTGGGCCTAGGGGGGACAGCCGGAAACACCATATATTTT.

The chain is built from TRBV18 and TRBJ2-2, with 10 nucleotides matching TRBD1. J lost 5 bases, V lost 3 bases, and 6 bases had no gene match. CDR1 is KGHSH, CDR2 LQKENI, per germline. This CDR3 has 16 amino acids. Here the CDR3 reads CASSPRQGATTGELFF. For the CDR3, the DNA is TGTGCCAGCTCACCTCGACAGGGGGCGACGACCGGGGAGCTGTTTTTT.

The rearrangement links TRBV9 to TRBJ2-6, with a weak D call TRBD1 (6 bases). Trimming took off 3 bases at V and 0 bases at J, with 13 bases between the two ends. The CDR3 has 17 amino acids. Germline CDR1 and CDR2: SGDLS and YYNGEE. The CDR3 spells CASSERTAPSGANVLTF. CDR3 in DNA: TGTGCCAGCAGCGAGAGGACAGCCCCCTCTGGGGCCAACGTCCTGACTTTC.

The chain joins TRBV11-1 to TRBJ2-1, with 7 bases fitting TRBD2. Germline trimming cut 4 bases from V and 0 bases from J; bases unmatched to any gene: 3. The CDR3 spans 15 residues. Germline V gene sequence: CDR1 SGHAT, CDR2 FQDESV (reference sequence). CDR3 nucleotide sequence: TGTGCCAGCAGCTCAGCGGGGAGCTCCTACAATGAGCAGTTCTTC. Translation gives CASSSAGSSYNEQFF.

J is TRBJ1-5 and V is TRBV23-1, with TRBD1 matching over 8 bases. TRBV23-1 is known as an ORF, though its function is uncertain. The CDR3 length is 14 residues. V gave up 11 bases and J gave up 2 bases; unmatched junction bases: 8. CDR3 DNA: TGCGCCGCGCCAGGGGGCTCTGGCAATCAGCCCCAGCATTTT. Amino acids: CAAPGGSGNQPQHF.

This clone was counted once. This rearrangement joins TRBV6-1 to TRBJ2-7; 9 bases match TRBD1. CDR3 size: 14 residues. With 6 bases clipped from V and 3 bases from J, the junction kept 6 bases outside the gene matches. Germline CDR1 is MNHNS and CDR2 is SASEGT. For the CDR3, the DNA is TGTGCCAGCAGCTCCGGGACAGGGAGCTACGAGCAGTACTTC. It encodes CASSSGTGSYEQYF.

The V gene is TRBV5-1, the J gene TRBJ2-7, with a possible D match to TRBD1 (6 bases). The V and J ends lost 4 bases and 2 bases respectively, with 16 bases between them. CDR3 length: 15 amino acids. Germline lookup yields CDR1 SGHRS and CDR2 YFSETQ. The CDR3 protein is CASSRTGRQTYEQYF. The CDR3 nucleotides read TGCGCCAGCAGCAGAACAGGGAGACAGACCTACGAGCAGTACTTC.

CDR3 nucleotide sequence: TGTGCCAGTAGTATAAGTAGTACCAACCATCGGACCGATGAGCAGTTCTTC. This translates into CASSISSTNHRTDEQFF. This chain joins TRBV19 and TRBJ2-1; unclear D gene. The V and J ends lost 2 bases and 8 bases respectively, with 22 bases between them. Germline assignment: CDR1 LNHDA and CDR2 SQIVND (reference sequence). There are 17 residues in the CDR3. Full variable domain (missing parts from reference TRBV19 and TRBJ2-1): DGGITQSPKYLFRKEGQNVTLSCEQNLNHDAMYWYRQDPGQGLRLIYYSQIVNDFQKGDIAEGYSVSREKKESFPLTVTSAQKNPTAFYLCASSISSTNHRTDEQFFGPGTRLTVL.

The chain employs TRBV7-2 and TRBJ1-2; tentative D call: TRBD1 (6 bases). CDR1 SGHTA and CDR2 FQGNSA come from the germline V gene. The CDR3 has 13 amino acids. V lost 5 bases and J 5 bases, leaving 12 bases between the germline ends. The CDR3 reads CASSAHRDYGYTF. The CDR3 DNA follows: TGTGCCAGCAGCGCCCACAGGGATTATGGCTACACCTTC.

The chain combines TRBV5-1 with TRBJ2-2; possible D gene TRBD2, 5 bases. The ends were cut back, 4 bases at V and 5 bases at J, with 18 bases in the middle. Germline V gene sequence: CDR1 SGHRS, CDR2 YFSETQ. The CDR3 totals 16 residues. CDR3 DNA sequence: TGCGCCAGCAGCCCGGGCTTGGGAGTCGGTACCGGGGAGCTGTTTTTT. Protein: CASSPGLGVGTGELFF.

The chain uses TRBV11-3 and TRBJ1-1; weak D call: TRBD1 (6 bases). The germline V gene has CDR1 SGHNT and CDR2 YENEEA. V lost 5 bases, J lost 4 bases, and 29 bases lay in between. CDR3 size: 19 residues. The CDR3 region is CASSSFTLAGAGLATEAFF. CDR3 DNA sequence: TGTGCCAGCAGCAGCTTCACATTGGCGGGGGCAGGTCTAGCCACTGAAGCTTTCTTT.

This rearrangement joins TRBV19 to TRBJ2-6; possible D gene TRBD1, 5 bases. The V gene lost 5 bases and the J gene lost 2 bases, with 13 bases spanning the gap. From germline, CDR1 is LNHDA and CDR2 SQIVND (reference sequence). The CDR3 spans 16 residues. The CDR3 DNA sequence: TGTGCCAGTAGTCAGCAGGGTATGGCTGGGGCCAACGTCCTGACTTTC. Translated, it gives CASSQQGMAGANVLTF.

This clone was seen a few times. The V and J genes are TRBV12-5 and TRBJ2-1; D unclear. Germline-derived CDR1 and CDR2 are LGHNT and FRNRAP. The CDR3 covers 16 residues. V lost 4 bases and J 4 bases, leaving 17 bases between the germline ends. The CDR3 sequence: CASGSYLGARYNEQFF. In nucleotides, the CDR3 is TGTGCTAGTGGTTCCTACCTGGGCGCTCGATACAATGAGCAGTTCTTC.

The chain links TRBV4-1 to TRBJ1-4; a weak D match, TRBD1 (5 bases). V lost 1 base and J lost 8, with 11 bases in between. CDR3 length: 14 amino acids. Germline V gives CDR1 MGHRA, CDR2 YSYEKL. The CDR3 reads CASSQGQGREKLFF. The CDR3 DNA reads TGCGCCAGCAGCCAAGGGCAGGGTAGAGAAAAACTGTTTTTT.